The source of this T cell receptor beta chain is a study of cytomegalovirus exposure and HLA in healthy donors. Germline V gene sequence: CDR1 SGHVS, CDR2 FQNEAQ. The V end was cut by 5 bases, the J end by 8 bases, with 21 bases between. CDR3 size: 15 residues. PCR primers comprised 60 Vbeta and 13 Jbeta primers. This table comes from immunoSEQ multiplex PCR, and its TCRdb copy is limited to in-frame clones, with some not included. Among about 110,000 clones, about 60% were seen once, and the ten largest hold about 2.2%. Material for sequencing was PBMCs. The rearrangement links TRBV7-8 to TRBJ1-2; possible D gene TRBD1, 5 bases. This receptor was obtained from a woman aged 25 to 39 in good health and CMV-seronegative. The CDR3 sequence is CASSRNRSALGGYTF. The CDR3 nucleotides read TGTGCCAGCAGCCGCAACAGGTCCGCGTTGGGGGGCTACACCTTC. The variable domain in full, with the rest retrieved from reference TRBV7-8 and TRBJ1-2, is GAGVSQSPRYKVAKRGQDVALRCDPISGHVSLFWYQQALGQGPEFLTYFQNEAQLDKSGLPSDRFFAERPEGSVSTLKIQRTQQEDSAVYLCASSRNRSALGGYTFGSGTRLTVV.